This T cell receptor (beta chain) was sequenced for a study of blood T cells in healthy people across ages. A few counts support this clonotype. PCR was performed a second time for roughly 7 to 11 cycles using a sample-barcoded 5' primer and a J-beta primer mix. TCRdb analysed the 5' RACE reads with MiXCR anew, one entry per CDR3 protein. The sample holds about 1.8 million distinct CDR3 sequences, roughly 52% seen once. Peripheral blood samples of 9 to 10 milliliters were drawn from each donor. This receptor was identified in a middle-aged woman in good health. Sequencing was performed on blood.

This CDR3 is CASRRDVKNIQYF. The CDR3 nucleotides are TGTGCCAGCAGGCGGGACGTAAAAAACATTCAGTACTTC. V and J are TRBV12-3 or TRBV12-4 and TRBJ2-4; D may be TRBD2 (6 bases). CDR3 size: 13 residues. Trimming removed 6 bases from V and 4 bases from J, with 10 bases in between.